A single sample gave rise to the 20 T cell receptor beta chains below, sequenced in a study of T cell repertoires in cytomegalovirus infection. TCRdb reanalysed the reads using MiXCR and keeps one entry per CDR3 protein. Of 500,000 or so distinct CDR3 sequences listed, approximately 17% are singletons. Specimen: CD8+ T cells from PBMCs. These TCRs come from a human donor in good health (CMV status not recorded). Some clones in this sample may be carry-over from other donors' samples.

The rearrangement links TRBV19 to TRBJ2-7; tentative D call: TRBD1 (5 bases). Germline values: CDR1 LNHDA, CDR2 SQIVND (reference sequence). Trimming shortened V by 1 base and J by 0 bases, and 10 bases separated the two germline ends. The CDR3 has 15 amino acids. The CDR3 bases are TGTGCCAGTAGTATAGGCCCCCAGGGCTCCTACGAGCAGTACTTC. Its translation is CASSIGPQGSYEQYF.

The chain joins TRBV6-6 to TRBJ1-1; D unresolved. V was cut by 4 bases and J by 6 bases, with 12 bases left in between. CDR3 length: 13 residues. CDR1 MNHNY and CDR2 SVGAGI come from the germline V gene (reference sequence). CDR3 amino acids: CASSFHSRAEAFF. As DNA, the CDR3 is TGTGCCAGCAGTTTCCACAGTAGGGCTGAAGCTTTCTTT.

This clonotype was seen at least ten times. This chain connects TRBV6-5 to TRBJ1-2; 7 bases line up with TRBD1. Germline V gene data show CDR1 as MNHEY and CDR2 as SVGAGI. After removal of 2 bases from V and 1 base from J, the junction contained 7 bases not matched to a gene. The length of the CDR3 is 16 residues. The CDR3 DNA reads TGTGCCAGCAGTTACGCCGGAGGGGGCTATAACTATGGCTACACCTTC. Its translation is CASSYAGGGYNYGYTF.

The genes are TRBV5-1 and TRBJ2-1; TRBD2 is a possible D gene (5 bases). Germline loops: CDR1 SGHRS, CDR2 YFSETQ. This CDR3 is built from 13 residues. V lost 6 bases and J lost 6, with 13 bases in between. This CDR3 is CASKLVSFNEQFF. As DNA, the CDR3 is TGCGCCAGCAAACTAGTGAGTTTCAATGAGCAGTTCTTC. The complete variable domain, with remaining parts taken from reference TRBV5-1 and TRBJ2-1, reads KAGVTQTPRYLIKTRGQQVTLSCSPISGHRSVSWYQQTPGQGLQFLFEYFSETQRNKGNFPGRFSGRQFSNSRSEMNVSTLELGDSALYLCASKLVSFNEQFFGPGTRLTVL.

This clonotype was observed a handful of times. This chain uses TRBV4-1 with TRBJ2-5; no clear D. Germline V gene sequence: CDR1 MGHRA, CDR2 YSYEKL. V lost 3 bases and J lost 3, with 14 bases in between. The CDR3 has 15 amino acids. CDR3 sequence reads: CASSHTWGTEETQYF. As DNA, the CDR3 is TGCGCCAGCAGCCATACCTGGGGAACCGAAGAGACCCAGTACTTC.

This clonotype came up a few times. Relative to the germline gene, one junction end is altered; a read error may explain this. The DNA for the CDR3 is TGTGCCAGAGAGGATAACTATGGCTACACCTTT. This gives the protein CAREDNYGYTF. This chain uses TRBV2 with TRBJ1-2; no clear D gene. From germline, CDR1 is SNHLY and CDR2 FYNNEI. The CDR3 has 11 residues. The full variable domain, in which reference TRBV2 and TRBJ1-2 provide the parts outside the CDR3, is EPEVTQTPSHQVTQMGQEVILRCVPISNHLYFYWYRQILGQKVEFLVSFYNNEISEKSEIFDDQFSVERPDGSNFTLKIRSTKLEDSAMYFCAREDNYGYTFGSGTRLTVV.

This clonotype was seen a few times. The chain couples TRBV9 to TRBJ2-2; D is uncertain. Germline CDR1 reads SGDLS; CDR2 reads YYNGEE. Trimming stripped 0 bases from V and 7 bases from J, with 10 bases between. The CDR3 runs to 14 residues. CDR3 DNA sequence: TGTGCCAGCAGCGTAGTCTCGTCCGACGGGGAGCTGTTTTTT. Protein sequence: CASSVVSSDGELFF.

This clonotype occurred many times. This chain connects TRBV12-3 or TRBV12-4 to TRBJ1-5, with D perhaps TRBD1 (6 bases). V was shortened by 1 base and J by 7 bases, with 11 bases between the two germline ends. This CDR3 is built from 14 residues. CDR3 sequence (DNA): TGTGCCAGCAGTTTAGATGGCAGGGGACAGCCCCAGCATTTT. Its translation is CASSLDGRGQPQHF.

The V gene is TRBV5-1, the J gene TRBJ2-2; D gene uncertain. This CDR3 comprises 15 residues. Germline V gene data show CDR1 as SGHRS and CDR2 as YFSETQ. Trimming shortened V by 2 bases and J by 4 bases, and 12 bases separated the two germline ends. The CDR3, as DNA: TGCGCCAGCAGCTTTCAGGTTGCAGCCACCGGGGAGCTGTTTTTT. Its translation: CASSFQVAATGELFF.

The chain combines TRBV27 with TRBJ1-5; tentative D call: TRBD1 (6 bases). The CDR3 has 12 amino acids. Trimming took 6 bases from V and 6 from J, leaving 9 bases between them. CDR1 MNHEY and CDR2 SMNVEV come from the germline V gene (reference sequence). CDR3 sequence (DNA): TGTGCCAGCAGACAGGGATCTCAGCCCCAGCATTTT. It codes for CASRQGSQPQHF.

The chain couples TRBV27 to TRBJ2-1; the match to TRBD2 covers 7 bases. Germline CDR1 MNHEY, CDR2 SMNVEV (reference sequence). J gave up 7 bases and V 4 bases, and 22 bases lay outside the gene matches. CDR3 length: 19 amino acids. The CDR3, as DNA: TGTGCCAGCAGTTCCCGAGGGGCTGTGGCGGGGGTTCCCGGGAATGAGCAGTTCTTC. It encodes CASSSRGAVAGVPGNEQFF.

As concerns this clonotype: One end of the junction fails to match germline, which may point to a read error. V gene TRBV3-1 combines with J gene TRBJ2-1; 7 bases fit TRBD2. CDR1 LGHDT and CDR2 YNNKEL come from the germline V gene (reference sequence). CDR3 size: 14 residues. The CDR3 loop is CASSQDGGSDEQLF. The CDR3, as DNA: TGTGCCAGCAGCCAAGACGGGGGGAGCGATGAGCAGCTCTTC.

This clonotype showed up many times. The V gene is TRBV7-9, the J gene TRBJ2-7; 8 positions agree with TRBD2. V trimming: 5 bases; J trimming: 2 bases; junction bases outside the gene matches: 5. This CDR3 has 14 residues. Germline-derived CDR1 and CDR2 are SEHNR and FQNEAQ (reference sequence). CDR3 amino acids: CASSPAGATYEQYF. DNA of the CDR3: TGTGCCAGCAGCCCAGCGGGGGCGACCTACGAGCAGTACTTC. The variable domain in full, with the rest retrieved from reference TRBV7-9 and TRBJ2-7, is DTGVSQNPRHKITKRGQNVTFRCDPISEHNRLYWYRQTLGQGPEFLTYFQNEAQLEKSRLLSDRFSAERPKGSFSTLEIQRTEQGDSAMYLCASSPAGATYEQYFGPGTRLTVT.

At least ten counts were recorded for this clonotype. CDR3 protein: CASRGPGNEKLFF. The CDR3 nucleotides read TGTGCCAGCAGGGGTCCGGGTAATGAAAAACTGTTTTTT. The V and J genes are TRBV12-3 or TRBV12-4 and TRBJ1-4; unclear D gene. The CDR3 runs 13 residues. V gave up 6 bases and J gave up 4 bases, with 9 bases separating them.

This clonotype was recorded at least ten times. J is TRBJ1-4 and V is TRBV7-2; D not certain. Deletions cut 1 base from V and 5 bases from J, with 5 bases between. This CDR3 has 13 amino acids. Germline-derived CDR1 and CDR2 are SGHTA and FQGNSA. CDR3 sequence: CASSLVKNEKLFF. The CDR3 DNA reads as TGTGCCAGCAGCTTAGTGAAGAATGAAAAACTGTTTTTT.

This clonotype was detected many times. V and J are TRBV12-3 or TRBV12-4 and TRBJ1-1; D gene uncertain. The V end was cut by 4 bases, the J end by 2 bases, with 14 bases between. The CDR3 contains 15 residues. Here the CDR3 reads CASSSPARPNTEAFF. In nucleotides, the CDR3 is TGTGCCAGCAGTTCCCCCGCCCGTCCCAACACTGAAGCTTTCTTT.

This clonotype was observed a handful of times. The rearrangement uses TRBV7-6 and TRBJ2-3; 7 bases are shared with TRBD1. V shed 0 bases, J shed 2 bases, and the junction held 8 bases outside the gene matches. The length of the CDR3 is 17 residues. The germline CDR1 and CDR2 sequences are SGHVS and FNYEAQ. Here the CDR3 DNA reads TGTGCCAGCAGCTTAGCGACAGGGCCCTATCCCACAGATACGCAGTATTTT. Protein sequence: CASSLATGPYPTDTQYF.

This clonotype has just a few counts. CDR3 DNA: TGTGCCAGCAGCTCGGCGGTGACTAGCGGGGCGAGCTCCTACAATGAGCAGTTCTTC. This translates into CASSSAVTSGASSYNEQFF. The V gene is TRBV7-6, the J gene TRBJ2-1, with TRBD2 identical over 11 bases. Looked up from germline, CDR1 is SGHVS and CDR2 is FNYEAQ. J gave up 0 bases and V 4 bases, and 11 bases lay outside the gene matches. The CDR3 sequence is 19 residues long.

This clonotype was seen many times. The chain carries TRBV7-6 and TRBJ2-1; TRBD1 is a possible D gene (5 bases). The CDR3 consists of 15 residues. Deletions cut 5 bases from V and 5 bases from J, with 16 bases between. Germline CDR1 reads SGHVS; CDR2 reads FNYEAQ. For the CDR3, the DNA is TGTGCCAGCAGCCTGCTAGGGGCGGCCCACAATGAGCAGTTCTTC. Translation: CASSLLGAAHNEQFF.

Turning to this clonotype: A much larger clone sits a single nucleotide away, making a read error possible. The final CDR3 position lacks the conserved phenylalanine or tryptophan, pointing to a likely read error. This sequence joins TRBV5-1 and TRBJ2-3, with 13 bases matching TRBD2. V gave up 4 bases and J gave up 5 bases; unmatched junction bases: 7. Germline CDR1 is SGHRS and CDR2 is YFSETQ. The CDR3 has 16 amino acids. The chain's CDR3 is CASSPGLAGPKDTQYL. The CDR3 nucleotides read TGCGCCAGCAGCCCGGGACTAGCGGGACCAAAAGATACGCAGTATTTA.